The 14 T cell receptor beta chains below were found in one sample sequenced in a study of blood T cell repertoires in COVID-19. The repertoire was sequenced with immunoSEQ multiplex PCR; TCRdb's copy has only in-frame clones and lacks some. The profile shows approximately 480,000 clones, about 91% of them singletons. The sequenced sample consisted of peripheral blood. These receptors were collected from a man between 18 and 29 years old with COVID-19, enrolled during active disease.

The chain is built from TRBV19 and TRBJ2-7; 8 positions match TRBD1. With 6 bases clipped from V and 3 bases from J, the junction kept 4 bases outside the gene matches. Germline assignment: CDR1 LNHDA and CDR2 SQIVND (reference sequence). This CDR3 is built from 13 residues. CDR3 DNA sequence: TGTGCCAGTAGAAAGACAGGGGACTACGAGCAGTACTTC. Translation: CASRKTGDYEQYF.

The chain links TRBV5-1 to TRBJ1-2; tentative D call: TRBD1 (6 bases). This CDR3 contains 15 residues. Germline CDR1 SGHRS, CDR2 YFSETQ. V dropped 6 bases and J dropped 3 bases, with 18 bases sitting between them. CDR3 in amino acids: CASINTTGRDYGYTF. As DNA, the CDR3 is TGCGCCAGCATCAACACTACAGGGAGGGACTATGGCTACACCTTC.

The chain recombines TRBV10-1 with TRBJ2-7, with 9 positions matching TRBD2. This CDR3 is 14 amino acids long. CDR1 WNHNN and CDR2 SYGVQD come from the germline V gene (reference sequence). V shed 0 bases, J shed 3 bases, and the junction held 0 bases outside the gene matches. The CDR3: CASSESTSGYEQYF. The CDR3, as DNA: TGCGCCAGCAGTGAGTCGACTAGCGGCTACGAGCAGTACTTC.

The chain is built from TRBV6-4 and TRBJ1-4, with 7 bases fitting TRBD1. Germline CDR1 reads MRHNA; CDR2 reads SNTAGT. This CDR3 is 15 amino acids long. V was clipped by 5 bases and J by 5 bases; unmatched bases: 8. This CDR3 is CASSKRGQPNEKLFF. In DNA form, the CDR3 reads TGTGCCAGCAGTAAAAGGGGACAGCCAAATGAAAAACTGTTTTTT.

The chain uses TRBV6-1 and TRBJ2-1, with 9 bases aligning to TRBD2. Germline V lookup: CDR1 MNHNS, CDR2 SASEGT. This CDR3 comprises 16 residues. With 4 bases clipped from V and 4 bases from J, the junction kept 8 bases outside the gene matches. CDR3 coding DNA: TGTGCCAGCAGTGGTTACAGCGGGAGGCGGTACAATGAGCAGTTCTTC. This codes for CASSGYSGRRYNEQFF.

J is TRBJ2-7 and V is TRBV7-8, with TRBD2 matching 7 bases. Germline trimming cut 0 bases from V and 4 bases from J; bases unmatched to any gene: 9. CDR1 is SGHVS, CDR2 FQNEAQ, per germline. This CDR3 contains 16 residues. CDR3 loop: CASSLAYGGGPYEQYF. The CDR3 nucleotides read TGTGCCAGCAGCTTAGCGTACGGGGGAGGGCCTTACGAGCAGTACTTC.

The rearrangement uses TRBV24-1 and TRBJ2-3; 8 nucleotides agree with TRBD1. Germline V CDR1 and CDR2: KGHDR, SFDVKD. With 4 bases clipped from V and 5 bases from J, the junction kept 10 bases outside the gene matches. The length of the CDR3 is 16 residues. CDR3 region: CATSDGRQGWRDTQYF. CDR3 in DNA: TGTGCCACCAGTGACGGAAGACAGGGGTGGAGAGATACGCAGTATTTT.

The chain has TRBV19 and TRBJ1-6; D remains ambiguous. V lost 9 bases and J 1 base, leaving 19 bases between the germline ends. Germline CDR1 and CDR2: LNHDA and SQIVND (reference sequence). The CDR3 is 17 residues long. CDR3 sequence reads: CASRLGGVRSYNSPLHF. CDR3 DNA sequence: TGTGCCAGCCGTTTGGGCGGGGTCAGGTCCTATAATTCACCCCTCCACTTT.

In its sample, this clone was seen once. This rearrangement joins TRBV2 to TRBJ1-6; TRBD1 is a possible D gene (5 bases). Germline lookup yields CDR1 SNHLY and CDR2 FYNNEI. With 1 base removed from V and 2 bases from J, the gap between germline ends came to 12 bases. There are 17 residues in the CDR3. This CDR3 is CASSEGAAGPYNSPLHF. The CDR3 DNA reads TGTGCCAGCAGTGAAGGCGCAGCAGGGCCCTATAATTCACCCCTCCACTTT. Complete variable domain (other parts from reference TRBV2 and TRBJ1-6): EPEVTQTPSHQVTQMGQEVILRCVPISNHLYFYWYRQILGQKVEFLVSFYNNEISEKSEIFDDQFSVERPDGSNFTLKIRSTKLEDSAMYFCASSEGAAGPYNSPLHFGNGTRLTVT.

J is TRBJ1-1 and V is TRBV11-2, with 8 bases that match TRBD1. Germline V CDR1 and CDR2: SGHAT, FQNNGV. V lost 2 bases to trimming and J lost 0 bases; unmatched junction nucleotides: 5. The CDR3 totals 16 residues. CDR3 sequence reads: CASSLPGGYLNTEAFF. CDR3 coding DNA: TGTGCCAGCAGCTTACCAGGGGGCTATTTGAACACTGAAGCTTTCTTT.

This clone was picked up one time. The CDR3 sequence: CATSTGQGNYGYTF. DNA of the CDR3: TGTGCCACCAGCACCGGACAGGGGAACTATGGCTACACCTTC. The chain links TRBV15 to TRBJ1-2; 9 nucleotides match TRBD1. Losses at the gene ends were 4 bases for V and 2 bases for J; bases not matched to a gene: 2. CDR1 is LNHNV, CDR2 YYDKDF, per germline (reference sequence). This CDR3 is 14 amino acids long.

This chain joins TRBV19 and TRBJ1-1; perhaps TRBD1 as D (6 bases). The CDR3 is made up of 15 amino acids. Between the trimmed V and J ends, which lost 7 bases and 5 bases, there was a span of 20 bases. CDR1 is LNHDA and CDR2 is SQIVND in the germline V gene (reference sequence). This CDR3 is CASTKGGRRQTEAFF. CDR3 in DNA: TGTGCCAGTACAAAGGGGGGGCGAAGGCAAACTGAAGCTTTCTTT.

The chain couples TRBV29-1 to TRBJ1-1, with D possibly being TRBD1 (5 bases). Germline V lookup: CDR1 SQVTM, CDR2 ANQGSEA. Trimming removed 7 bases from V and 0 bases from J, with 12 bases in between. This CDR3 spans 13 amino acids. DNA for the CDR3: TGCAGCGGAAGGGGACTGCTGAACACTGAAGCTTTCTTT. Translated, it gives CSGRGLLNTEAFF.

A few counts support this clone. The gene calls are TRBV11-2 and TRBJ2-3; D might be TRBD2 (6 bases). Germline assignment: CDR1 SGHAT and CDR2 FQNNGV. The CDR3 runs 15 residues. V was clipped by 3 bases and J by 0 bases, with 10 bases between them. The CDR3: CASSFTRGSTDTQYF. CDR3 in DNA: TGTGCCAGCAGCTTTACGCGGGGAAGCACAGATACGCAGTATTTT.